The next 20 T cell receptor beta chains were all read from a single sample in a study of beta chain features in type 1 diabetes. Whole-study findings and limits: The study found moderately but significantly shorter TCRB CDR3s in all four CD4+ subsets of Type 1 diabetes patients.

Of the isolated RNA, all was reverse transcribed, and so the sequenced material was expressed TCRB transcripts. Libraries were prepared by immunoSEQ multiplex PCR; TCRdb keeps only in-frame clonotypes and omits some of them. The table includes more than 250,000 clones, roughly 24% detected once. Their target antigens are unknown. Sequenced: naive CD4+ T cells from blood. The origin of the receptors is a woman aged 25 to 39 with type 1 diabetes.

The sample holds a few counts of this clone. The rearrangement joins TRBV25-1 to TRBJ2-7; D not resolved. The germline V gene encodes CDR1 MGHDK and CDR2 SYGVNS. The CDR3 consists of 13 residues. Trimming cost V 10 bases and J 2 bases, with 15 bases left between them. The CDR3 protein is CATLMADTYEQYF. The CDR3 DNA reads TGTGCCACCCTCATGGCTGATACCTACGAGCAGTACTTC.

The V call is TRBV29-1, the J call TRBJ2-3; D possibly corresponds to TRBD2 (5 bases). The V gene's germline CDR1 is SQVTM and CDR2 ANQGSEA. The V end lost 4 bases, the J end lost 4 bases, and 15 bases lay between the germline ends. The CDR3 is made up of 14 amino acids. The CDR3 sequence: CSVAAGLRADTQYF. The CDR3 DNA sequence: TGCAGCGTTGCGGCAGGTCTGAGGGCAGATACGCAGTATTTT.

The rearrangement links TRBV18 to TRBJ1-5, with 10 bases aligning to TRBD1. Germline CDR1 KGHSH, CDR2 LQKENI. V lost 6 bases and J lost 4; bases outside the gene matches: 0. The CDR3 spans 13 residues. The CDR3 bases are TGTGCCAGCTCGGGACAGGGGAATCAGCCCCAGCATTTT. This codes for CASSGQGNQPQHF.

V is TRBV19 and J is TRBJ1-1; 7 positions agree with TRBD1. The CDR3 contains 15 residues. V was pared by 8 bases and J by 1 base, with 10 bases of the junction left unmatched. The germline V gene has CDR1 LNHDA and CDR2 SQIVND (reference sequence). CDR3 DNA: TGTGCCAGTGGTAAAATGGACAGGCAGAACACTGAAGCTTTCTTT. This sequence encodes CASGKMDRQNTEAFF. Supplemented by reference TRBV19 and TRBJ1-1, the full variable domain reads DGGITQSPKYLFRKEGQNVTLSCEQNLNHDAMYWYRQDPGQGLRLIYYSQIVNDFQKGDIAEGYSVSREKKESFPLTVTSAQKNPTAFYLCASGKMDRQNTEAFFGQGTRLTVV.

With respect to this clone: In the same sample, other DNA sequences code for this CDR3. The chain employs TRBV9 and TRBJ2-1; possibly TRBD2 for D (6 bases). The V end was cut by 3 bases, the J end by 1 base, with 11 bases between. CDR3 length: 15 residues. Germline assignment: CDR1 SGDLS and CDR2 YYNGEE. The CDR3 DNA reads TGTGCCAGCAGCGAGACTAGTGGGTCCTACAATGAGCAGTTCTTC. Amino acids: CASSETSGSYNEQFF.

The sample holds a few counts of this clone. The V gene is TRBV18, the J gene TRBJ1-4, with D possibly matching TRBD1 (5 bases). Germline V gene sequence: CDR1 KGHSH, CDR2 LQKENI. V was clipped by 3 bases and J by 7 bases, with 9 bases between them. CDR3 length: 13 amino acids. CDR3 residues: CASSPGRTEKLFF. Written as DNA, the CDR3 is TGTGCCAGCTCACCGGGGCGAACTGAAAAACTGTTTTTT. The full variable domain, completed using reference TRBV18 and TRBJ1-4, is NAGVMQNPRHLVRRRGQEARLRCSPMKGHSHVYWYRQLPEEGLKFMVYLQKENIIDESGMPKERFSAEFPKEGPSILRIQQVVRGDSAAYFCASSPGRTEKLFFGSGTQLSVL.

The chain combines TRBV5-1 with TRBJ2-1; 12 positions agree with TRBD2. Losses at the gene ends were 6 bases for V and 2 bases for J; bases not matched to a gene: 9. The germline gives CDR1 SGHRS, CDR2 YFSETQ. The CDR3 contains 17 residues. Here the CDR3 reads CASTLAGGIGAYNEQFF. Written as DNA, the CDR3 is TGCGCCAGCACTCTAGCGGGAGGGATCGGTGCCTACAATGAGCAGTTCTTC.

This clone was counted only a few times. The CDR3: CASSPPGDGEQYF. The CDR3 DNA reads as TGTGCCAGCTCCCCCCCGGGGGATGGCGAGCAGTACTTC. V and J are TRBV18 and TRBJ2-7; perhaps TRBD2 as D (6 bases). This CDR3 contains 13 residues. V was trimmed by 6 bases and J by 6 bases, leaving 15 bases between them. Germline-derived CDR1 and CDR2 are KGHSH and LQKENI. Looking up the rest from reference TRBV18 and TRBJ2-7 gives the full variable domain: NAGVMQNPRHLVRRRGQEARLRCSPMKGHSHVYWYRQLPEEGLKFMVYLQKENIIDESGMPKERFSAEFPKEGPSILRIQQVVRGDSAAYFCASSPPGDGEQYFGPGTRLTVT.

This clone turned up a few times. The chain employs TRBV30 and TRBJ1-2; 7 bases match TRBD1. V gave up 0 bases and J gave up 7 bases; unmatched junction bases: 8. Germline V lookup: CDR1 GTSNPN, CDR2 SVGIG (reference sequence). The CDR3 consists of 14 residues. The CDR3 loop reads CAWSVRPGGPGYTF. CDR3 sequence (DNA): TGTGCCTGGAGTGTACGGCCAGGGGGACCTGGCTACACCTTC.

The genes are TRBV7-9 and TRBJ2-7, with D possibly TRBD2 on 6 matching bases. V lost 5 bases to trimming and J lost 13 bases, with 15 bases between them. Looked up from germline, CDR1 is SEHNR and CDR2 is FQNEAQ (reference sequence). The CDR3 runs 11 residues. CDR3 nucleotide sequence: TGTGCCAGCAGCACCGGGACTCGGCCCTACTTC. Amino acid sequence: CASSTGTRPYF.

This clone appeared a few times. This rearrangement joins TRBV30 to TRBJ2-3; D unresolved. There are 13 residues in the CDR3. CDR1 and CDR2 from the germline V gene are GTSNPN and SVGIG (reference sequence). Trimming pared 3 bases from V and 8 bases from J, leaving 15 bases between. CDR3 sequence (DNA): TGTGCCTGGAGCGTCCTGGGTTCAGGTACGCAGTATTTT. Residues: CAWSVLGSGTQYF.

This clone was recorded a few times. The rearrangement uses TRBV30 and TRBJ1-2; the D gene is possibly TRBD1 (6 bases). Trimming cost V 2 bases and J 6 bases, with 10 bases left between them. The CDR3 extends over 12 amino acids. Germline CDR1 GTSNPN, CDR2 SVGIG (reference sequence). The CDR3: CAWSRQVDGYTF. The DNA for the CDR3 is TGTGCCTGGAGTAGACAGGTGGATGGCTACACCTTC. The full variable domain, with the rest looked up from reference TRBV30 and TRBJ1-2, is SQTIHQWPATLVQPVGSPLSLECTVEGTSNPNLYWYRQAAGRGLQLLFYSVGIGQISSEVPQNLSASRPQDRQFILSSKKLLLSDSGFYLCAWSRQVDGYTFGSGTRLTVV.

The chain couples TRBV18 to TRBJ2-1; possibly TRBD1 for D (5 bases). CDR1 KGHSH and CDR2 LQKENI come from the germline V gene. The V gene lost 3 bases and the J gene lost 4 bases, with 19 bases spanning the gap. The CDR3 sequence is 17 residues long. CDR3 in DNA: TGTGCCAGCTCACCGATTGCCGACAGCCAAGTGTACAATGAGCAGTTCTTC. This translates into CASSPIADSQVYNEQFF.

The chain joins TRBV18 to TRBJ1-1, with D possibly matching TRBD1 (6 bases). Germline assignment: CDR1 KGHSH and CDR2 LQKENI. The CDR3 totals 13 residues. The ends were cut back, 4 bases at V and 1 base at J, with 7 bases in the middle. The CDR3 bases are TGTGCCAGCTCACAACAGGGGAACACTGAAGCTTTCTTT. Translated: CASSQQGNTEAFF.

This clone was counted only a few times. J is TRBJ2-7 and V is TRBV15, with 9 bases that match TRBD1. CDR3 length: 14 residues. J lost 6 bases, V lost 1 base, and 4 bases had no gene match. Germline V gene sequence: CDR1 LNHNV, CDR2 YYDKDF (reference sequence). The CDR3 DNA reads as TGTGCCACCAGCAGAGTAGGGACAGGGATCGAGCAGTACTTC. Its translation: CATSRVGTGIEQYF.

The chain is built from TRBV2 and TRBJ2-7; 9 bases line up with TRBD1. Per the germline V gene, CDR1 is SNHLY and CDR2 is FYNNEI. The J segment lost 0 bases and the V segment lost 7 bases, leaving 7 bases of the junction unmatched. The CDR3 consists of 15 residues. The CDR3 DNA sequence: TGTGCCAGCACATCAGAGGGACAGGGCTCCTACGAGCAGTACTTC. The encoded protein is CASTSEGQGSYEQYF.

This chain uses TRBV4-1 with TRBJ2-5; 7 bases fit TRBD1. CDR1 and CDR2 from the germline V gene are MGHRA and YSYEKL. There are 16 residues in the CDR3. V was pared by 1 base and J by 4 bases, with 9 bases of the junction left unmatched. The CDR3 sequence is CASSQVEGGPRETQYF. Written as DNA, the CDR3 is TGCGCCAGCAGCCAAGTCGAAGGGGGCCCGAGAGAGACCCAGTACTTC.

This clone turned up a few times. The chain links TRBV30 to TRBJ1-2; maybe TRBD1 (5 bases). Germline V lookup: CDR1 GTSNPN, CDR2 SVGIG (reference sequence). This CDR3 region has 14 residues. V was trimmed by 1 base and J by 3 bases, leaving 12 bases between them. The chain's CDR3 is CAWSGSQDDYGYTF. The DNA of the CDR3 is TGTGCCTGGAGTGGATCACAGGACGACTATGGCTACACCTTC. The whole variable domain, remainder taken from reference TRBV30 and TRBJ1-2, is SQTIHQWPATLVQPVGSPLSLECTVEGTSNPNLYWYRQAAGRGLQLLFYSVGIGQISSEVPQNLSASRPQDRQFILSSKKLLLSDSGFYLCAWSGSQDDYGYTFGSGTRLTVV.

DNA of the CDR3: TGCGCCAGCAGCGCCCCCCGGGACAGGGAGACCGTGGCCCAGTACTTC. It translates to CASSAPRDRETVAQYF. The chain combines TRBV5-1 with TRBJ2-5, with 9 bases fitting TRBD1. The germline V gene encodes CDR1 SGHRS and CDR2 YFSETQ. There are 16 residues in the CDR3. The ends lost 4 bases at V and 9 bases at J; junction bases unmatched: 16.

This clone was detected once. The chain recombines TRBV4-2 with TRBJ2-3; the match to TRBD2 covers 13 bases. CDR3 length equals 18 residues. Germline loops: CDR1 LGHNA, CDR2 YNFKEQ. The junction had 6 bases not matched to a gene; V was cut back by 2 bases and J by 1 base. In DNA form, the CDR3 reads TGTGCCAGCAGCCAACGGACTAGCGGGAGTGGGGGCACAGATACGCAGTATTTT. It encodes CASSQRTSGSGGTDTQYF.